Following are 12 T cell receptor beta chains from one sample sequenced in a study of T cell repertoires in cytomegalovirus infection. TCRdb fed the reads into MiXCR, producing one record per CDR3 protein. The repertoire holds around 260,000 distinct CDR3 sequences, with approximately 9.1% as singletons. The sequenced sample consisted of PBMCs. Receptor source: a human donor in good health (CMV status not recorded). Some clones in this sample may be carry-over from other donors' samples.

This clonotype was observed many times. CDR3 nucleotides: TGTGCCAGCAGCTTATCCGCATCAGGCTATGGCTACACCTTC. Its translation is CASSLSASGYGYTF. This rearrangement joins TRBV7-2 to TRBJ1-2; D is undetermined. Per the germline V gene, CDR1 is SGHTA and CDR2 is FQGNSA. The CDR3 is made up of 14 amino acids. Trimming took 2 bases from V and 4 from J, leaving 11 bases between them.

This clonotype was observed a handful of times. J is TRBJ1-3 and V is TRBV19; 8 bases map to TRBD1. J lost 2 bases, V lost 7 bases, and 13 bases had no gene match. The CDR3 has 17 residues. Germline lookup yields CDR1 LNHDA and CDR2 SQIVND (reference sequence). The CDR3 sequence: CASTPRGRDRPGNTIYF. The DNA for the CDR3 is TGTGCCAGTACCCCGCGTGGCCGGGACAGGCCTGGAAACACCATATATTTT.

Note on this clonotype: A read error may produce the germline difference seen at one junction end. This chain joins TRBV14 and TRBJ1-1, with D unresolved. The CDR3 spans 15 residues. The germline V gene encodes CDR1 SGHDN and CDR2 FVKESK. The DNA of the CDR3 is TGTGCCAGCAGCCAAGATCCCCGAGGGAACACTGAAGCTTCCTTT. Translating gives CASSQDPRGNTEASF.

The sample holds many counts of this clonotype. Because the CDR3's place on the DNA is in doubt, the DNA is left out and the CDR3 is given as listed by TCRdb. This chain links TRBV4-3 with TRBJ1-2; the listed D gene, TRBD1, was not tested against the DNA. The length of the CDR3 is 15 amino acids, counting both ends. Germline V CDR1 and CDR2: LGHNA, YSLEER. The CDR3 is CASSQEWGQGARNTF.

There are many counts of this clonotype. V is TRBV18 and J is TRBJ2-7; D not certain. V was shortened by 2 bases and J by 7 bases, with 24 bases between the two germline ends. Germline V gives CDR1 KGHSH, CDR2 LQKENI. The CDR3 is 17 amino acids. Here the CDR3 DNA reads TGTGCCAGCTCACCAACAGCTTTAGGATCCTTTCCCACAGAGCAGTACTTC. It encodes CASSPTALGSFPTEQYF.

This clonotype was detected only a few times. The chain links TRBV28 to TRBJ2-1; no definite D call. CDR1 is MDHEN and CDR2 is SYDVKM in the germline V gene. The CDR3 runs to 10 residues. The ends were cut back, 6 bases at V and 10 bases at J, with 7 bases in the middle. The CDR3 spells CASSSGEQFF. In nucleotides, the CDR3 is TGTGCCAGCAGCTCGGGCGAGCAGTTCTTC. Full variable domain (outside the CDR3, taken from reference TRBV28 and TRBJ2-1): DVKVTQSSRYLVKRTGEKVFLECVQDMDHENMFWYRQDPGLGLRLIYFSYDVKMKEKGDIPEGYSVSREKKERFSLILESASTNQTSMYLCASSSGEQFFGPGTRLTVL.

The sample holds many counts of this clonotype. This chain uses TRBV24-1 with TRBJ1-2; 7 nucleotides line up with TRBD1. The CDR3 is made up of 13 amino acids. With V trimmed by 4 bases and J by 8 bases, 6 bases remained unmatched. CDR1 and CDR2 (germline): KGHDR, SFDVKD. The CDR3 loop is CATSDSQGGGYTF. The CDR3 coding sequence is TGTGCCACCAGTGACTCCCAGGGGGGAGGCTACACCTTC.

The J gene is TRBJ1-2, the V gene TRBV7-2; D gene ambiguous. Trimming stripped 4 bases from V and 1 base from J, with 13 bases between. The CDR3 covers 15 residues. Germline-derived CDR1 and CDR2 are SGHTA and FQGNSA. CDR3: CASSYKTQVNYGYTF. The CDR3 bases are TGTGCCAGCAGCTATAAAACGCAGGTTAACTATGGCTACACCTTC.

In regard to this clonotype: Being one base from a much bigger clone, this may be a read error. V and J are TRBV7-2 and TRBJ1-1, with TRBD1 as a possible D gene (5 bases). V was cut by 5 bases and J by 4 bases, with 23 bases left in between. The CDR3 runs to 17 residues. Germline CDR1 and CDR2: SGHTA and FQGNSA. This CDR3 reads CASSPRDWGKSSTEAFF. The CDR3 nucleotides are TGTGCCAGCAGCCCCCGGGACTGGGGAAAATCGAGCACTGAAGCTTTCTTT.

This clonotype has ten or more counts. The rearrangement joins TRBV7-6 to TRBJ2-5, with 13 nucleotides matching TRBD2. Germline trimming cut 5 bases from V and 2 bases from J; bases unmatched to any gene: 8. CDR3 size: 17 residues. Germline lookup yields CDR1 SGHVS and CDR2 FNYEAQ. This CDR3 is CASSTLGLAGAQETQYF. The CDR3 region has the DNA TGTGCCAGCAGCACCCTTGGACTAGCGGGGGCTCAAGAGACCCAGTACTTC.

This clonotype showed up many times. This sequence joins TRBV7-2 and TRBJ2-2; 7 bases agree with TRBD1. After removal of 1 base from V and 0 bases from J, the junction contained 2 bases not matched to a gene. This CDR3 comprises 16 residues. The germline V gene has CDR1 SGHTA and CDR2 FQGNSA. The CDR3, as DNA: TGTGCCAGCAGCTTAGAAGGGACAGCGAACACCGGGGAGCTGTTTTTT. As protein: CASSLEGTANTGELFF.

Many counts were recorded for this clonotype. This chain uses TRBV7-2 with TRBJ2-1; 13 positions match TRBD2. CDR3 length: 15 amino acids. CDR1 and CDR2 from the germline V gene are SGHTA and FQGNSA. V shed 6 bases and J 7 bases; nucleotides not matched to a gene: 6. Written as DNA, the CDR3 is TGTGCCAGCAGATCACTAGCGGGGGGGCGGAATGAGCAGTTCTTC. It is translated as CASRSLAGGRNEQFF.